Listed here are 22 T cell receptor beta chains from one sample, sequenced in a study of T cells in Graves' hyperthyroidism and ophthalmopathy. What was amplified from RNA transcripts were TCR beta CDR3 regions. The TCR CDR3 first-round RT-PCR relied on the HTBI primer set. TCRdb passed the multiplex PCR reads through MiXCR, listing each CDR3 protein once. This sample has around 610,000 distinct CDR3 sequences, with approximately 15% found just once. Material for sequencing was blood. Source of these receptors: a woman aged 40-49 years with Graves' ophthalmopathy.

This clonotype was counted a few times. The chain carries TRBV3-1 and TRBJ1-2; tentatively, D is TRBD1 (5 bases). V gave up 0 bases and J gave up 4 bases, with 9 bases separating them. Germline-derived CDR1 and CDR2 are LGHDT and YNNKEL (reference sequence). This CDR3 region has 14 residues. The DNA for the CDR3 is TGTGCCAGCAGCCAAGATCAGGGACGCTATGGCTACACCTTC. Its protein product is CASSQDQGRYGYTF.

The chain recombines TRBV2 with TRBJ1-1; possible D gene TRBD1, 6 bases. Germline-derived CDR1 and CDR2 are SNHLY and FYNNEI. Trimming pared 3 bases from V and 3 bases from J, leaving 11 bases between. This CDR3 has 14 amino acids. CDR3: CASSDEGVYTEAFF. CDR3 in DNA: TGTGCCAGCAGTGATGAGGGGGTGTACACTGAAGCTTTCTTT.

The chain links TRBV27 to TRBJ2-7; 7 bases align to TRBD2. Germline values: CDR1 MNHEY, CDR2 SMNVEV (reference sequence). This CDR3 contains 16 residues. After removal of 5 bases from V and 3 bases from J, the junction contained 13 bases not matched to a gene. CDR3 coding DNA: TGTGCCAGCAGTCTACGGTATCTAGCGGATTACTACGAGCAGTACTTC. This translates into CASSLRYLADYYEQYF.

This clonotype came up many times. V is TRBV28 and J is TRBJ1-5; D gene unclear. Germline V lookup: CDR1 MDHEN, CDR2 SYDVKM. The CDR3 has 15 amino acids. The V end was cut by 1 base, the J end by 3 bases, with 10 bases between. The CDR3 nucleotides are TGTGCCAGCAGTTTATACCATGGGGACAATCAGCCCCAGCATTTT. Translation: CASSLYHGDNQPQHF.

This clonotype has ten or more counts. The CDR3 loop reads CAWSADGTETQYF. CDR3 coding DNA: TGTGCCTGGAGTGCAGACGGGACAGAGACCCAGTACTTC. V gene TRBV30 combines with J gene TRBJ2-5; the D gene could be TRBD1 or TRBD2 (5 bases each). The V end was cut by 1 base, the J end by 4 bases, with 10 bases between. The CDR3 runs to 13 residues. Germline CDR1 is GTSNPN and CDR2 is SVGIG (reference sequence). Full variable domain (rest looked up from reference TRBV30 and TRBJ2-5): SQTIHQWPATLVQPVGSPLSLECTVEGTSNPNLYWYRQAAGRGLQLLFYSVGIGQISSEVPQNLSASRPQDRQFILSSKKLLLSDSGFYLCAWSADGTETQYFGPGTRLLVL.

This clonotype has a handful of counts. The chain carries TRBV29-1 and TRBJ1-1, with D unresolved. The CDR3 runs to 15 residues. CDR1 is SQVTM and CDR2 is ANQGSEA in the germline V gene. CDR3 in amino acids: CRGDPRDGMNTEAFF. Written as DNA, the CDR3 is TGCAGGGGCGACCCTAGAGACGGAATGAACACTGAAGCTTTCTTT.

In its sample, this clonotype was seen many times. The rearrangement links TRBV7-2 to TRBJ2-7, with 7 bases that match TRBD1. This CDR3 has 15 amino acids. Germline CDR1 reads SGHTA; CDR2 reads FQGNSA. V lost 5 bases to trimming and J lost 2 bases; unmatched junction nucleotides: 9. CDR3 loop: CASSVGTVLAYEQYF. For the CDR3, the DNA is TGTGCCAGCAGCGTAGGGACAGTCTTAGCCTACGAGCAGTACTTC.

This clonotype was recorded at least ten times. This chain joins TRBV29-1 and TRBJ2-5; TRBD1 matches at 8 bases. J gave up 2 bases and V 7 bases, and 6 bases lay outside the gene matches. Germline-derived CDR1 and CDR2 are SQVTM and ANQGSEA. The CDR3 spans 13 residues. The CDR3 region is CSGGQGLQETQYF. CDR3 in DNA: TGCAGCGGCGGACAGGGCCTTCAAGAGACCCAGTACTTC.

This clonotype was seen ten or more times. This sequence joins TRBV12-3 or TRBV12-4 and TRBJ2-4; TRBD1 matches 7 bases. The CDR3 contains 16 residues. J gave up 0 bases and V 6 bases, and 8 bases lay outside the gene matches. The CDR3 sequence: CASSFGTALAKNIQYF. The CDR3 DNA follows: TGTGCCAGCAGCTTTGGGACAGCACTAGCCAAAAACATTCAGTACTTC.

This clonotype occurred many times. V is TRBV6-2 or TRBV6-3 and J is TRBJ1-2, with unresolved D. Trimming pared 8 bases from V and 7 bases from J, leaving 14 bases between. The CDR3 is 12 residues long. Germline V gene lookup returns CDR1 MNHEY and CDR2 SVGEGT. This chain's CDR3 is CASSLGKVGYTF. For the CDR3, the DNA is TGTGCCAGCTCGTTAGGGAAGGTTGGCTACACCTTC.

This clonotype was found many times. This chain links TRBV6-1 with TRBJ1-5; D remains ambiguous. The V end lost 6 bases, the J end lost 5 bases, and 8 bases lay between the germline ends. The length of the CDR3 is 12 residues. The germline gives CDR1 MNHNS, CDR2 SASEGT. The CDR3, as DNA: TGTGCCAGCAGGCGACCCGATCAGCCCCAGCATTTT. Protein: CASRRPDQPQHF.

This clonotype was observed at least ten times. The CDR3 reads CASIPSGQETQYF. CDR3 coding DNA: TGTGCCAGCATTCCCTCAGGCCAAGAGACCCAGTACTTC. The chain uses TRBV12-3 or TRBV12-4 and TRBJ2-5; D not resolved. Trimming removed 7 bases at V and 1 base at J, with 10 bases between. The CDR3 runs to 13 residues.

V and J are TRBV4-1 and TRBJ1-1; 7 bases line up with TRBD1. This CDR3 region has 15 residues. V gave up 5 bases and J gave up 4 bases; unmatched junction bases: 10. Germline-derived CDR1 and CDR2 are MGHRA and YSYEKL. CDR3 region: CASSISEGGGTEAFF. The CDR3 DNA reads TGCGCCAGCAGCATCTCGGAAGGGGGCGGCACTGAAGCTTTCTTT.

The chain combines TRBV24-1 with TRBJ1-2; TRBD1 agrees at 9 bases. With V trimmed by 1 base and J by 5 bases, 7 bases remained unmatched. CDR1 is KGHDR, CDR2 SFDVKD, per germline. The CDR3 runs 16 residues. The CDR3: CATSDFLPGQGYGYTF. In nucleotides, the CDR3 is TGTGCCACCAGTGATTTTCTGCCGGGACAGGGTTATGGCTACACCTTC.

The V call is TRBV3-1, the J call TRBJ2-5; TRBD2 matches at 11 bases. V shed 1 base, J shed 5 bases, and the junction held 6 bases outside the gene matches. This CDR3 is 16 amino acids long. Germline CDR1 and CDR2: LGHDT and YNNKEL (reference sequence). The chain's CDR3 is CASSQGLAGGYETQYF. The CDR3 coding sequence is TGTGCCAGCAGCCAAGGGCTAGCGGGAGGTTATGAGACCCAGTACTTC.

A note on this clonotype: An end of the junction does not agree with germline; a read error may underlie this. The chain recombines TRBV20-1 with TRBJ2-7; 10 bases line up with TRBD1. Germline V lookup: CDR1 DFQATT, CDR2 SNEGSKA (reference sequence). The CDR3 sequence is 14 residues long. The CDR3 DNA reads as TGCAGTGCTGGAGATCTCGGGACAGGGGACGAGCAGTACTTC. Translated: CSAGDLGTGDEQYF.

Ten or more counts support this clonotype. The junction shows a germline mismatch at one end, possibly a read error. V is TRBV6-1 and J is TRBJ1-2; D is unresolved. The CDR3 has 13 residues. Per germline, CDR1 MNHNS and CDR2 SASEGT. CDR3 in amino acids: CASNELPNYGYTF. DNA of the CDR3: TGTGCCAGCAATGAACTCCCTAACTATGGCTACACCTTC.

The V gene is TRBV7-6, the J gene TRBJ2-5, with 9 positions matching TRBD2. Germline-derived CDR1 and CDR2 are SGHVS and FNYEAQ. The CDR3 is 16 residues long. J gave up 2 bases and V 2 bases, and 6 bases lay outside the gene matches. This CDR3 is CASSLSLAGWQETQYF. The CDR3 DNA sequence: TGTGCCAGCAGCTTAAGCCTAGCGGGATGGCAAGAGACCCAGTACTTC.

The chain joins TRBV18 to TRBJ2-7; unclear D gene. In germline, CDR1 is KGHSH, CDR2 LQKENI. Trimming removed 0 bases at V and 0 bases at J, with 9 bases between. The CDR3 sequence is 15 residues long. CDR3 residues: CASSPPQTLSYEQYF. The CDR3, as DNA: TGTGCCAGCTCACCACCGCAGACACTCTCCTACGAGCAGTACTTC.

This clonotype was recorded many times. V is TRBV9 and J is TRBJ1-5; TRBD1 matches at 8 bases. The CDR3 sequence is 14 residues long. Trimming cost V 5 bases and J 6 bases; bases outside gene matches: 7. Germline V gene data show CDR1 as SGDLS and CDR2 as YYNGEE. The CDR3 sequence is CASSTGTGGQPQHF. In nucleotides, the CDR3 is TGTGCCAGCAGTACGGGGACAGGAGGTCAGCCCCAGCATTTT.

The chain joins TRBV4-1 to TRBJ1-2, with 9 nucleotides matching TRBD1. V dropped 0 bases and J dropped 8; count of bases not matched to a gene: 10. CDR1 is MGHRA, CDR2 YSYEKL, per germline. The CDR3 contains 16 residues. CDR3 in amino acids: CASSQDRGTGHQGYTF. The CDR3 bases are TGCGCCAGCAGCCAAGATCGGGGGACAGGGCACCAAGGCTACACCTTC.

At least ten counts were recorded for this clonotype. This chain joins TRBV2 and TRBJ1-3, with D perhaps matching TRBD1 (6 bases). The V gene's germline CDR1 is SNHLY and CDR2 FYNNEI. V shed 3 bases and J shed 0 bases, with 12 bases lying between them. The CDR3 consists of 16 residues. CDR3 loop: CASSEEQGLSGNTIYF. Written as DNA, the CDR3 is TGTGCCAGCAGTGAGGAACAGGGTCTCTCTGGAAACACCATATATTTT.